Each of the 9 T cell receptor beta chains below was sequenced from the same sample in a study of cytotoxic CD8 clonotypes in ibrutinib-treated CLL. The method was immunoSEQ multiplex PCR; TCRdb's version includes in-frame clones alone and lacks a portion of them. The sample records 65,000 to 95,000 clones, roughly 84% being singletons. The source was PBMCs, collected before ibrutinib treatment. Receptor source: a human donor with chronic lymphocytic leukemia.

The chain carries TRBV7-9 and TRBJ2-1; D might be TRBD2 (6 bases). The CDR3 has 15 residues. Germline CDR1 is SEHNR and CDR2 is FQNEAQ (reference sequence). V lost 5 bases, J lost 3 bases, and 14 bases lay in between. CDR3 sequence reads: CASSPPGTFYNEQFF. In DNA, the CDR3 is TGTGCCAGCAGCCCACCCGGGACTTTCTACAATGAGCAGTTCTTC.

The genes are TRBV27 and TRBJ2-3; possibly TRBD2 for D (5 bases). Germline CDR1 and CDR2: MNHEY and SMNVEV (reference sequence). There are 13 residues in the CDR3. V was trimmed by 2 bases and J by 4 bases, leaving 7 bases between them. This chain's CDR3 is CASSLGSADTQYF. The CDR3 DNA is TGTGCCAGCAGTTTAGGTAGCGCAGATACGCAGTATTTT.

The V call is TRBV9, the J call TRBJ1-2; 9 bases fit TRBD1. The V gene end was trimmed by 0 bases and the J gene end by 7 bases; junction bases not matched to a gene: 7. CDR3 length: 15 residues. CDR1 SGDLS and CDR2 YYNGEE come from the germline V gene. CDR3 sequence: CASSVVGQGTSGYTF. The CDR3, as DNA: TGTGCCAGCAGCGTAGTGGGACAGGGAACGTCTGGCTACACCTTC.

V and J are TRBV28 and TRBJ1-5; no firm D call. Germline V gene lookup returns CDR1 MDHEN and CDR2 SYDVKM. CDR3 length: 14 amino acids. The germline V and J ends were trimmed by 5 bases and 6 bases, with 14 bases remaining between them. In DNA form, the CDR3 reads TGTGCCAGCAGTACTACCACCGCCAGTCAGCCCCAGCATTTT. Translation: CASSTTTASQPQHF.

The chain employs TRBV7-2 and TRBJ2-7; possible D gene TRBD2, 6 bases. The ends were cut back, 0 bases at V and 4 bases at J, with 10 bases in the middle. From germline, CDR1 is SGHTA and CDR2 FQGNSA. This CDR3 spans 14 amino acids. The CDR3 nucleotides are TGTGCCAGCAGCTTAGCTAGCGGTGATTACGAGCAGTACTTC. It translates to CASSLASGDYEQYF.

A few counts support this clone. The genes are TRBV4-2 and TRBJ2-7; D gene ambiguous. Per germline, CDR1 LGHNA and CDR2 YNFKEQ. With 3 bases removed from V and 0 bases from J, the gap between germline ends came to 12 bases. There are 15 residues in the CDR3. In DNA, the CDR3 is TGTGCCAGCAGCCATGAAGGTCAGAGCTCCTACGAGCAGTACTTC. This codes for CASSHEGQSSYEQYF.

The chain carries TRBV7-9 and TRBJ1-4, with TRBD1 as a possible D gene (6 bases). CDR3 length: 13 amino acids. V lost 7 bases to trimming and J lost 1 base, with 7 bases between them. Per the germline V gene, CDR1 is SEHNR and CDR2 is FQNEAQ (reference sequence). CDR3 residues: CASTDRTNEKLFF. The CDR3 DNA is TGTGCCAGCACGGACAGAACTAATGAAAAACTGTTTTTT. The full variable domain, rest sourced from reference TRBV7-9 and TRBJ1-4, is DTGVSQNPRHKITKRGQNVTFRCDPISEHNRLYWYRQTLGQGPEFLTYFQNEAQLEKSRLLSDRFSAERPKGSFSTLEIQRTEQGDSAMYLCASTDRTNEKLFFGSGTQLSVL.

This chain links TRBV6-1 with TRBJ1-1; D is perhaps TRBD1 (6 bases). Germline CDR1 is MNHNS and CDR2 is SASEGT. There are 14 residues in the CDR3. V lost 5 bases and J lost 1, with 11 bases in between. CDR3 DNA: TGTGCCAGCAGTAACAGGGCGACGAACACTGAAGCTTTCTTT. Protein sequence: CASSNRATNTEAFF.

The chain couples TRBV5-1 to TRBJ2-7; D is undetermined. The germline CDR1 and CDR2 sequences are SGHRS and YFSETQ. This CDR3 comprises 14 residues. The V end lost 1 base, the J end lost 4 bases, and 12 bases lay between the germline ends. CDR3 region: CASSLFGREYEQYF. The DNA for the CDR3 is TGCGCCAGCAGCTTGTTCGGCCGAGAGTACGAGCAGTACTTC.